This passage covers 22 T cell receptor beta chains from one sample sequenced in a study of blood T cell repertoires in COVID-19 (dated by TCRdb to 2019 to 2021). The protocol used for the library was the immunoSEQ multiplex PCR assay. TCRdb limited this immuneACCESS table to in-frame rearrangements with V and J called. A share of clones is missing; checked studies link under half to unresolved V genes, and the rest is unexplained. The sample table contains 25,000 to 30,000 clones; only one count was recorded for around 84% of them. In total, the top ten clones hold approximately 12% of the sample. The sequencing sample was made of peripheral blood. The receptors originated from a human donor in a cohort sampled during active COVID-19. The donor label of this sample is uncertain.

The rearrangement uses TRBV29-1 and TRBJ1-5, with 8 bases aligning to TRBD1. Germline values: CDR1 SQVTM, CDR2 ANQGSEA. V lost 4 bases, J lost 4 bases, and 3 bases stayed unmatched. The CDR3 length is 13 residues. The CDR3 DNA sequence: TGCAGCGTTGTTGACAGGGGAAATCAGCCCCAGCATTTT. It encodes CSVVDRGNQPQHF.

The CDR3, as DNA: TGTGCCATTATGACTAGCGGGAGCTCCCCAGATACGCAGTATTTT. Translating gives CAIMTSGSSPDTQYF. The chain has TRBV10-3 and TRBJ2-3, with 12 bases that match TRBD2. This CDR3 has 15 residues. V gave up 9 bases and J gave up 4 bases; unmatched junction bases: 8. CDR1 and CDR2 from the germline V gene are ENHRY and SYGVKD.

This chain links TRBV10-3 with TRBJ2-7; possibly TRBD2 for D (6 bases). The CDR3 totals 14 residues. Germline V gene sequence: CDR1 ENHRY, CDR2 SYGVKD. V was pared by 5 bases and J by 2 bases, with 13 bases between. CDR3 loop: CAISKTSRTYEQYF. The CDR3 nucleotides read TGTGCCATCAGTAAGACTAGTAGGACCTACGAGCAGTACTTC.

This clone was counted once. The chain combines TRBV24-1 with TRBJ1-1, with TRBD1 identical over 7 bases. The CDR3 totals 13 residues. Unmatched junction bases numbered 7, after V lost 12 bases and J lost 1 base. Germline V gene data show CDR1 as KGHDR and CDR2 as SFDVKD. CDR3: CAARQGANTEAFF. In DNA form, the CDR3 reads TGTGCCGCCCGACAGGGCGCGAACACTGAAGCTTTCTTT.

The V gene is TRBV11-3, the J gene TRBJ2-1, with D maybe TRBD2 (6 bases). Per germline, CDR1 SGHNT and CDR2 YENEEA. Trimming stripped 2 bases from V and 2 bases from J, with 10 bases between. CDR3 size: 15 residues. The CDR3 loop is CASSLRTNTYNEQFF. The CDR3 DNA is TGTGCCAGCAGCTTAAGGACTAACACCTACAATGAGCAGTTCTTC.

This sequence joins TRBV7-9 and TRBJ2-3; 8 positions agree with TRBD2. The V segment lost 3 bases and the J segment 3 bases; nucleotides outside the gene matches: 11. The germline V gene encodes CDR1 SEHNR and CDR2 FQNEAQ (reference sequence). The CDR3 sequence is 17 residues long. CDR3 protein: CASSFPSSSGSTDTQYF. Written as DNA, the CDR3 is TGTGCCAGCAGCTTCCCATCCAGCAGCGGGAGTACAGATACGCAGTATTTT.

V and J are TRBV2 and TRBJ2-5; 7 nucleotides align to TRBD2. CDR1 is SNHLY and CDR2 is FYNNEI in the germline V gene. The CDR3 spans 14 residues. The trim removed 7 bases at V and 3 bases at J, leaving 8 bases unmatched. In DNA form, the CDR3 reads TGTGCCAGCACCCTAAGGGCGGGGGAAGAGACCCAGTACTTC. Residues: CASTLRAGEETQYF.

This clone was seen once. The rearrangement uses TRBV7-6 and TRBJ2-1, with 9 positions matching TRBD2. J gave up 5 bases and V 1 base, and 6 bases lay outside the gene matches. CDR1 SGHVS and CDR2 FNYEAQ come from the germline V gene. CDR3 length equals 16 residues. This chain's CDR3 is CASSLVGTSRHNEQFF. The CDR3 DNA reads TGTGCCAGCAGCTTAGTCGGGACTAGCCGACACAATGAGCAGTTCTTC.

This sequence joins TRBV30 and TRBJ1-4; tentative D call: TRBD1 (5 bases). The CDR3 totals 14 residues. V lost 7 bases and J 8 bases, leaving 20 bases between the germline ends. Germline lookup yields CDR1 GTSNPN and CDR2 SVGIG (reference sequence). CDR3 DNA sequence: TGTGCCTTTACCTCCGAGGGGAGGGAAGAAAAACTGTTTTTT. Translated, it gives CAFTSEGREEKLFF.

The chain uses TRBV5-8 and TRBJ2-1; TRBD1 matches 9 bases. CDR1 and CDR2 (germline): SGHTS, YDEGEE. The CDR3 is 15 amino acids. Trimming took 4 bases from V and 5 from J; bases not matched to a gene: 7. The CDR3 sequence is CASSAPGTGNNEQFF. The CDR3 nucleotides are TGTGCCAGCAGCGCGCCCGGGACAGGGAACAATGAGCAGTTCTTC.

The rearrangement joins TRBV5-1 to TRBJ1-1; the match to TRBD1 covers 8 bases. Trimming cost V 0 bases and J 4 bases; bases outside gene matches: 8. Germline assignment: CDR1 SGHRS and CDR2 YFSETQ. The CDR3 has 16 amino acids. CDR3 DNA: TGCGCCAGCAGCTTGGGGCCCCAGGGGGCTAGCACTGAAGCTTTCTTT. It translates to CASSLGPQGASTEAFF.

V gene TRBV12-3 or TRBV12-4 combines with J gene TRBJ2-5, with TRBD2 as a possible D gene (5 bases). The CDR3 runs 13 residues. V lost 7 bases and J lost 5, with 14 bases in between. In DNA form, the CDR3 reads TGTGCCAGCAATTACGGAGGCCGGGAGACCCAGTACTTC. It translates to CASNYGGRETQYF.

The V gene is TRBV6-4, the J gene TRBJ2-2, with D unclear. This CDR3 spans 13 amino acids. V lost 2 bases, J lost 6 bases, and 7 bases lay in between. Germline V CDR1 and CDR2: MRHNA, SNTAGT. CDR3 in DNA: TGTGCCAGCAGTGACGTTGCGCCCGGGGAGCTGTTTTTT. The encoded protein is CASSDVAPGELFF.

This clone has only a few counts. This chain links TRBV6-4 with TRBJ1-5, with 8 bases identical to TRBD1. In germline, CDR1 is MRHNA, CDR2 SNTAGT. This CDR3 contains 13 residues. Germline trimming cut 7 bases from V and 7 bases from J; bases unmatched to any gene: 6. CDR3 coding DNA: TGTGCCAGCACCCCAGGGGGCAGGCAGCCCCAGCATTTT. Amino acids: CASTPGGRQPQHF.

The chain links TRBV5-4 to TRBJ2-2; D is unclear. Germline assignment: CDR1 SGHNT and CDR2 YYREEE (reference sequence). Trimming stripped 3 bases from V and 4 bases from J, with 13 bases between. The CDR3 is 15 residues long. Here the CDR3 DNA reads TGTGCCAGCAGCTCCGAAGTCTCGGGCACCGGGGAGCTGTTTTTT. Protein product: CASSSEVSGTGELFF.

This chain links TRBV28 with TRBJ2-1; TRBD2 agrees at 8 bases. CDR3 length equals 17 residues. Losses at the gene ends were 0 bases for V and 0 bases for J; bases not matched to a gene: 4. Germline V lookup: CDR1 MDHEN, CDR2 SYDVKM. CDR3 sequence reads: CASSLWLAGSSYNEQFF. The CDR3 DNA reads as TGTGCCAGCAGTTTATGGCTAGCGGGCAGCTCCTACAATGAGCAGTTCTTC.

This clone was observed once. The rearrangement joins TRBV7-9 to TRBJ2-3; 9 positions match TRBD2. V lost 3 bases to trimming and J lost 5 bases; unmatched junction nucleotides: 18. This CDR3 spans 19 amino acids. Germline values: CDR1 SEHNR, CDR2 FQNEAQ (reference sequence). Written as DNA, the CDR3 is TGTGCCAGCAGCTTCCCCGTTTCGACTAGCGGAGAGAGTGGAGATACGCAGTATTTT. This encodes CASSFPVSTSGESGDTQYF. Full variable domain (rest looked up from reference TRBV7-9 and TRBJ2-3): DTGVSQNPRHKITKRGQNVTFRCDPISEHNRLYWYRQTLGQGPEFLTYFQNEAQLEKSRLLSDRFSAERPKGSFSTLEIQRTEQGDSAMYLCASSFPVSTSGESGDTQYFGPGTRLTVL.

The chain couples TRBV6-5 to TRBJ1-2; unclear D gene. V lost 2 bases and J lost 8, with 15 bases in between. The CDR3 totals 14 residues. The germline CDR1 and CDR2 sequences are MNHEY and SVGAGI. CDR3 sequence (DNA): TGTGCCAGCAGTTACACCCCCCAGGTTAACGGCTACACCTTC. This translates into CASSYTPQVNGYTF.

The chain combines TRBV19 with TRBJ2-3; D is unresolved. The CDR3 has 15 residues. V dropped 3 bases and J dropped 5 bases, with 15 bases sitting between them. CDR1 is LNHDA, CDR2 SQIVND, per germline (reference sequence). CDR3 protein: CASSMSRQREDTQYF. DNA of the CDR3: TGTGCCAGTAGTATGTCCCGCCAAAGAGAAGATACGCAGTATTTT.

The chain recombines TRBV5-1 with TRBJ2-3; the match to TRBD2 covers 13 bases. Germline V CDR1 and CDR2: SGHRS, YFSETQ. The CDR3 is 17 residues long. V shed 4 bases, J shed 0 bases, and the junction held 5 bases outside the gene matches. The CDR3 region is CASSLGTSGTSTDTQYF. The CDR3 coding sequence is TGCGCCAGCAGCCTCGGGACTAGCGGGACTAGCACAGATACGCAGTATTTT. The variable domain in full, with the rest retrieved from reference TRBV5-1 and TRBJ2-3, is KAGVTQTPRYLIKTRGQQVTLSCSPISGHRSVSWYQQTPGQGLQFLFEYFSETQRNKGNFPGRFSGRQFSNSRSEMNVSTLELGDSALYLCASSLGTSGTSTDTQYFGPGTRLTVL.

This rearrangement joins TRBV14 to TRBJ2-6; D is unclear. This CDR3 has 15 amino acids. The V end lost 6 bases, the J end lost 1 base, and 10 bases lay between the germline ends. The germline gives CDR1 SGHDN, CDR2 FVKESK. DNA for the CDR3: TGTGCCAGCAGTTTTTCGGTGTCTGGGGCCAACGTCCTGACTTTC. This translates into CASSFSVSGANVLTF.

The V call is TRBV2, the J call TRBJ2-7; 7 positions match TRBD1. The junction had 1 base not matched to a gene; V was cut back by 1 base and J by 1 base. The V gene's germline CDR1 is SNHLY and CDR2 FYNNEI. This CDR3 contains 14 residues. The DNA for the CDR3 is TGTGCCAGCAGTGAAGGACAGGGATCCTACGAGCAGTACTTC. Protein sequence: CASSEGQGSYEQYF.